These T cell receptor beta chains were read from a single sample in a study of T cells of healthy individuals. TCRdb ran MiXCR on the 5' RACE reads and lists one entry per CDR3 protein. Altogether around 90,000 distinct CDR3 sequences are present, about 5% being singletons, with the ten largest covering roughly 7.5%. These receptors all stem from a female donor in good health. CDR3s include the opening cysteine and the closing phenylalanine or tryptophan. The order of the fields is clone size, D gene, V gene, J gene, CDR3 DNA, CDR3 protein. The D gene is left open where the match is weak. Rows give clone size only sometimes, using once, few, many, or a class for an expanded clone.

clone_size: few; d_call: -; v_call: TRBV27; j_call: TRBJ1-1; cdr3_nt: TGTGCCAGCAGCGACAGTTTGAACACTGAAGCTTTCTTT; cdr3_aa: CASSDSLNTEAFF
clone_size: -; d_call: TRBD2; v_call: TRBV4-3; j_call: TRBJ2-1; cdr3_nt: TGCGCCAGCACTAAGACTAGCGGGAGATCGGGGGAGAATGAGCAGTTCTTC; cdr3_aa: CASTKTSGRSGENEQFF
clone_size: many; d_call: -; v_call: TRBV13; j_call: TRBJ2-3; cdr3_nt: TGTGCCAGCAGCTTAGCAGGGAAAGATACGCAGTATTTT; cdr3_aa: CASSLAGKDTQYF
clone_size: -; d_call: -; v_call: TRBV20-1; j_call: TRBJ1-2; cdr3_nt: TGCAGTGCTAGATGGCCTAGTAAGATCCCGGGACGGCATAACTATGGCTACACCTTC; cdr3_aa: CSARWPSKIPGRHNYGYTF
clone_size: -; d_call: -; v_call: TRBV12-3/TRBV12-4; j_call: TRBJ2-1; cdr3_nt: TGTGCCAGCAGTAGACCCGGGACCACTATCGCTGATGAGCAGTTCTTC; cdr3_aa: CASSRPGTTIADEQFF
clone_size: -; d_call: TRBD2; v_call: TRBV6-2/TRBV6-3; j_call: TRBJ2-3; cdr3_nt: TGTGCCAGCAGTTACATGGGACTAGCGGGAGAGACAGATACGCAGTATTTT; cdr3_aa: CASSYMGLAGETDTQYF
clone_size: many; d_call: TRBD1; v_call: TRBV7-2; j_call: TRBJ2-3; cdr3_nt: TGTGCCAGCAGCTTACAGGGGGCTTTCGGAGATACGCAGTATTTT; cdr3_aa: CASSLQGAFGDTQYF
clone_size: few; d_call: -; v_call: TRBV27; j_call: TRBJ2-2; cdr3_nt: TGTGCCAGCAGTTTACAAATAAGCGGGGAGCTGTTTTTT; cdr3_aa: CASSLQISGELFF
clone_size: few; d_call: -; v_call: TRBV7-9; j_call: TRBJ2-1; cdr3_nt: TGTGCCAGCAGATACACCGGAAGCGGGTCTTACAATGAGCAGTTCTTC; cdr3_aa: CASRYTGSGSYNEQFF
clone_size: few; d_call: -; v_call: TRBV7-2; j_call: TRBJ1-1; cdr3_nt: TGTGCCAGCAGCTTTTACAGGGAAGTTGAAGCTTTCTTT; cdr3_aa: CASSFYREVEAFF
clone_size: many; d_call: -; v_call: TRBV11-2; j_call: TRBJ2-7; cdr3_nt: TGTGCCAGCAGCCCGATAAGCGTCTACGAGCAGTACTTC; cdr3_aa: CASSPISVYEQYF
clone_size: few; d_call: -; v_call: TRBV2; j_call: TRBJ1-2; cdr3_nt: TGTGCCAGCAGTGAACAGAGTATCTATGGCTACACCTTC; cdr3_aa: CASSEQSIYGYTF
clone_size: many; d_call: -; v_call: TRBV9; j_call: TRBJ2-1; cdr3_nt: TGTGCCAGCACCATGGGCGGAAATCCTACAAATGAGCAGTTCTTC; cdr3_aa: CASTMGGNPTNEQFF
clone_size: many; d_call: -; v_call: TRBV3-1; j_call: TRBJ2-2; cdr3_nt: TGTGCCAGCAGCTCGGGACATCGCACCGGGGAGCTGTTTTTT; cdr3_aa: CASSSGHRTGELFF
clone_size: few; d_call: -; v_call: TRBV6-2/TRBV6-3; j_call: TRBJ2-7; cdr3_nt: TGTGCCAGCAGTTACTCGGCTAGCAGCGCCTACGAGCAGTACTTC; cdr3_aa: CASSYSASSAYEQYF
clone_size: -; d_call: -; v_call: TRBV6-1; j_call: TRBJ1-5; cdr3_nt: TGTGCCAGCAAGAAGGGGGGCCAGTCGTCTCAGCCCCAGCATTTT; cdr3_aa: CASKKGGQSSQPQHF
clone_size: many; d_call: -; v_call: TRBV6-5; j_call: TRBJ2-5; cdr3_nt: TGTGCCAGCAGTTCTGATCGTAGTTCTGGGGAGACCCAGTACTTC; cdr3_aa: CASSSDRSSGETQYF
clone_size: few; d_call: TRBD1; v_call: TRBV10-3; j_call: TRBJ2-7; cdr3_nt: TGTGCCATCAGCCTAGGGGACAGCACCTACGAGCAGTACTTC; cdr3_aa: CAISLGDSTYEQYF
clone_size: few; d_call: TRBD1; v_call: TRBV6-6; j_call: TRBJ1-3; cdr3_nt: TGTGCCAGCAGTTACGGTTCAGGGGGCGATGGAAACACCATATATTTT; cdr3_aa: CASSYGSGGDGNTIYF
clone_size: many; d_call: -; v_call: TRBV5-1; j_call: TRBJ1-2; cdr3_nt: TGCGCCAGCAGACCCGACAGGAACTATGGCTACACCTTC; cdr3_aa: CASRPDRNYGYTF
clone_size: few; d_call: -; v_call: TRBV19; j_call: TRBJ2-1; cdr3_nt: TGTGCCAGTAGTGTTACGGACAATGAGCAGTTCTTC; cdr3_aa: CASSVTDNEQFF
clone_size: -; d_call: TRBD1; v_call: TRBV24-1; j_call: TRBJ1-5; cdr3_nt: TGTGCCACCAGTGAACCCGGGACAGGCCAAGGGCCCCAGCATTTT; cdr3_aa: CATSEPGTGQGPQHF
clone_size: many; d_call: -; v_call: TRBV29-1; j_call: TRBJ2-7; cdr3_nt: TGCAGCGTGCGTGTGACAGTCAACTACTACGAGCAGTACTTC; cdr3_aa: CSVRVTVNYYEQYF
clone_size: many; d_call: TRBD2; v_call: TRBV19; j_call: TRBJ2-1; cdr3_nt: TGTGCCAGTAGTATACGGGAGGGATCCTACAATGAGCAGTTCTTC; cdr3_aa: CASSIREGSYNEQFF
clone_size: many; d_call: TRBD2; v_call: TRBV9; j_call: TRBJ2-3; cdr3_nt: TGTGCCAGCAGCCCGAGACTAGCGGGAGCCGCAGATACGCAGTATTTT; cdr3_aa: CASSPRLAGAADTQYF
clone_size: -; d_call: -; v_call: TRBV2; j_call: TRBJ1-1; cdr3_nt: TGTGCCAGCATGCTTGACTTGGGCGCTGAAGCTTTCTTT; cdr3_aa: CASMLDLGAEAFF
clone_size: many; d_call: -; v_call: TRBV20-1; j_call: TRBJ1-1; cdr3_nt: TGCAGTGCTAGAGATCTAAGAGGCGTGTTCTTT; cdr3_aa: CSARDLRGVFF